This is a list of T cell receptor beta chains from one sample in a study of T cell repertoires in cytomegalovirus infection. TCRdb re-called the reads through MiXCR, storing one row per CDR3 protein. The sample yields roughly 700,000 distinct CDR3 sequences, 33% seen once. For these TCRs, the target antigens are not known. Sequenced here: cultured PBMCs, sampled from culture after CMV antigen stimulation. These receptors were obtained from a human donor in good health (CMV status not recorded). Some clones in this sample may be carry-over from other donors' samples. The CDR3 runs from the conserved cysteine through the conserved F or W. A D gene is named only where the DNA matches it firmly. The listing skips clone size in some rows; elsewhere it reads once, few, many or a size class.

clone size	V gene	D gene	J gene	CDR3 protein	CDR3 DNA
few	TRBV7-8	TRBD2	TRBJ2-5	CASSVSGGAGETQYF	TGTGCCAGCAGCGTCAGCGGGGGGGCCGGTGAGACCCAGTACTTC
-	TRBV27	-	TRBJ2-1	CASSLKQWHEQFF	TGTGCCAGCAGTTTAAAACAGTGGCATGAGCAGTTCTTC
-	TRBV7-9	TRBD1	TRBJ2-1	CASSSRTGQGYNEQFF	TGTGCCAGCAGCTCGCGGACGGGACAGGGCTACAATGAGCAGTTCTTC
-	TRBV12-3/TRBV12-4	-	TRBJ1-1	CASSYRIMAGTEAFF	TGTGCCAGCAGTTACAGGATAATGGCGGGCACTGAAGCTTTCTTT
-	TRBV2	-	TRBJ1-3	CASSPTGWAGGNTIYF	TGTGCCAGCAGCCCAACCGGGTGGGCCGGTGGAAACACCATATATTTT
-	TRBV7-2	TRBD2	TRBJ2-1	CASSFGSGNSYNEQFF	TGTGCCAGCAGCTTTGGTAGCGGGAATTCCTACAATGAGCAGTTCTTC
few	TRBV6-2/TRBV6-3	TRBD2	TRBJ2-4	CASTYESLAVPIKNIQYF	TGTGCCAGCACCTACGAAAGTCTAGCGGTACCGATTAAAAACATTCAGTACTTC
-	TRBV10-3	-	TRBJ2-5	CVISVGGQQETQYF	TGTGTCATCAGTGTTGGTGGGCAGCAAGAGACCCAGTACTTC
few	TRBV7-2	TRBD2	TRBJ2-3	CASSYGSGRASDTQYF	TGTGCCAGCAGCTACGGAAGCGGGAGGGCTTCAGATACGCAGTATTTT
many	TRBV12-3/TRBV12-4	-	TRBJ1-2	CASGQDYGYTF	TGTGCCAGCGGCCAGGACTATGGCTACACCTTC
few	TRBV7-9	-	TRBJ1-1	CASSLENMNTEAFF	TGTGCCAGCAGCTTAGAGAACATGAACACTGAAGCTTTCTTT
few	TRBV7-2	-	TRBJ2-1	CASSPQRVPPGEQFF	TGTGCCAGCAGCCCCCAGCGGGTCCCCCCCGGTGAGCAGTTCTTC
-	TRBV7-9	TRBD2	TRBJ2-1	CASSPRGAGGPMDEQFF	TGTGCCAGCAGCCCCCGGGGAGCGGGAGGGCCCATGGATGAGCAGTTCTTC
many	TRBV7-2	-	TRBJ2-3	CASSPYGAVRDTQYF	TGTGCCAGCAGCCCCTACGGGGCGGTTAGAGATACGCAGTATTTT
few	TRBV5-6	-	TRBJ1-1	CASILGPTNTEAFF	TGTGCCAGCATTCTGGGACCGACGAACACTGAAGCTTTCTTT
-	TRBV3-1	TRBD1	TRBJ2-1	CASSHTGGGRRDRSNEQFF	TGTGCCAGCAGTCATACAGGGGGCGGGCGAAGGGACCGCTCGAATGAGCAGTTCTTC
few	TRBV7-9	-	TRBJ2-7	CASSASSGYEQYF	TGTGCCAGCAGCGCTAGTTCAGGGTACGAGCAGTACTTC
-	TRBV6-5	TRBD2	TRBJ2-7	CATGGRRQYF	TGTGCCACCGGGGGGAGAAGGCAGTACTTC
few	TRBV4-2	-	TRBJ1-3	CASSQETGNTIYF	TGTGCCAGCAGCCAAGAGACAGGCAACACCATATATTTT
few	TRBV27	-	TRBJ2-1	CASSLIRTIHNEQFF	TGTGCCAGCAGTTTAATTCGGACTATACACAATGAGCAGTTCTTC
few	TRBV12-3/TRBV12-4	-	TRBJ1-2	CASAWIGRGYTF	TGTGCCAGCGCCTGGATCGGGCGTGGCTACACCTTC
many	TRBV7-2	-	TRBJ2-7	CASTLYAGSYEQYF	TGTGCCAGCACCCTTTATGCGGGGTCCTACGAGCAGTACTTC
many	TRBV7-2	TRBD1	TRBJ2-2	CASSLGRGGSVAGELFF	TGTGCCAGCAGCTTAGGAAGAGGGGGCTCGGTCGCCGGGGAGCTGTTTTTT
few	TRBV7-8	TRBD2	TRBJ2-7	CASSSLAGSDEQYF	TGTGCCAGCAGCTCGCTAGCGGGAAGCGACGAGCAGTACTTC
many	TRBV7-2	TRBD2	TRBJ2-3	CASSVTGGRTDTQYF	TGTGCCAGCAGCGTAACCGGGGGGAGGACAGATACGCAGTATTTT